This TCR beta chain originates from a study of cytomegalovirus exposure and HLA in healthy donors. Nominally healthy donors provided the samples, though records likely missed some immune exposures. Germline CDR1 is SGDLS and CDR2 is YYNGEE. The CDR3 totals 16 residues. J gave up 1 base and V 3 bases, and 5 bases lay outside the gene matches. Researchers ran the PCR with 60 Vbeta and 13 Jbeta primers. Measured with immunoSEQ multiplex PCR; TCRdb has only the in-frame clones, and not every one. The data show 150,000 to 200,000 clones, roughly 80% seen once. The source of this sequence is a male donor in good health and CMV-seropositive. The chain recombines TRBV9 with TRBJ2-2; 8 bases line up with TRBD2. The sequencing sample was made of PBMCs. The CDR3 DNA reads as TGTGCCAGCAGCGGGCTAGCGGGCCAGAACACCGGGGAGCTGTTTTTT. Protein product: CASSGLAGQNTGELFF.